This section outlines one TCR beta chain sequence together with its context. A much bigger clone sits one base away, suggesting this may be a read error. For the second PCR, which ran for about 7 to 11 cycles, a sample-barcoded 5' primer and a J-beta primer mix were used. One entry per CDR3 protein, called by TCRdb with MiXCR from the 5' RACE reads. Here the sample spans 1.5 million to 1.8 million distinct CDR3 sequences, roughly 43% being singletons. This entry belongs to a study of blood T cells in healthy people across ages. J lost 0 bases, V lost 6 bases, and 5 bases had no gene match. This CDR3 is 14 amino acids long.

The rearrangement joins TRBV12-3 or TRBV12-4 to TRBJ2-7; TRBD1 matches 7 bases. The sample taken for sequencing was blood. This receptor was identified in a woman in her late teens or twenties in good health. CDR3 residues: CASRATGTSYEQYF. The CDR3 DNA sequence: TGTGCCAGCAGGGCGACAGGGACCTCCTACGAGCAGTACTTC.